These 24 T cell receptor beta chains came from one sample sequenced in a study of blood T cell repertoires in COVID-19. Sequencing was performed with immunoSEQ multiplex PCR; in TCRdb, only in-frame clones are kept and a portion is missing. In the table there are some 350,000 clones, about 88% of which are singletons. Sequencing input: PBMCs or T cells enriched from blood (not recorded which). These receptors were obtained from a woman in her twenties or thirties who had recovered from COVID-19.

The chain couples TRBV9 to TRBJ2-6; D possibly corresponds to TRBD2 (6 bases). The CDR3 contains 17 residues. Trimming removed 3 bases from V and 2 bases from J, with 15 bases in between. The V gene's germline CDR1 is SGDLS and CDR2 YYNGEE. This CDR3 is CASSAFREAPGANVLTF. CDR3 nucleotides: TGTGCCAGCAGCGCATTCAGGGAGGCCCCTGGGGCCAACGTCCTGACTTTC.

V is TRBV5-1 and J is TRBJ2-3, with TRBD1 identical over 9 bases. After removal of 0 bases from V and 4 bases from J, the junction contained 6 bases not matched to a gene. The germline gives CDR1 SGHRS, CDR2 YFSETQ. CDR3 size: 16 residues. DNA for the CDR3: TGCGCCAGCAGCTTGGCTAACAGGGGGCTAGCAGATACGCAGTATTTT. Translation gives CASSLANRGLADTQYF. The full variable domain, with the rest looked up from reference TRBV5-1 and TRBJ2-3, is KAGVTQTPRYLIKTRGQQVTLSCSPISGHRSVSWYQQTPGQGLQFLFEYFSETQRNKGNFPGRFSGRQFSNSRSEMNVSTLELGDSALYLCASSLANRGLADTQYFGPGTRLTVL.

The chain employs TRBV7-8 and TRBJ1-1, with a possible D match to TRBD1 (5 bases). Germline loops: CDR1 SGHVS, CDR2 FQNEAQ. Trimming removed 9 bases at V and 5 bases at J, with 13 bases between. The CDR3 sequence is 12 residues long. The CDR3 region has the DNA TGTGCCAGTTGGGGGAGGGGAACTGAAGCTTTCTTT. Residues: CASWGRGTEAFF.

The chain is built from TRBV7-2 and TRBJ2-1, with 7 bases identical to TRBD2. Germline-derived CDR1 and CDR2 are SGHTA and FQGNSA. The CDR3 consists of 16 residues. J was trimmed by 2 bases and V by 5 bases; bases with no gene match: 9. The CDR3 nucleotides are TGTGCCAGCAGCCCTCATGGGGGAGGGACCTACAATGAGCAGTTCTTC. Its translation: CASSPHGGGTYNEQFF.

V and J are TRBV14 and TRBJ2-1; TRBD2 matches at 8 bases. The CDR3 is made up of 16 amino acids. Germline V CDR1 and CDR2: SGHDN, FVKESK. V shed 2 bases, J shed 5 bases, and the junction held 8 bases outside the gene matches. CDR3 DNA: TGTGCCAGCAGCCAACCCCCGAGCGGGAGTAACAATGAGCAGTTCTTC. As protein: CASSQPPSGSNNEQFF.

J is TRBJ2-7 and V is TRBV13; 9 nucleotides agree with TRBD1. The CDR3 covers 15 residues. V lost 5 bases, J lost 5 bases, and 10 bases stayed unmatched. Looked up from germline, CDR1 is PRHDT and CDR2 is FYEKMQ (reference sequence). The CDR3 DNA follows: TGTGCCAGCAGCAGATCGGGACAGGGCGTTCACGAGCAGTACTTC. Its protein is CASSRSGQGVHEQYF.

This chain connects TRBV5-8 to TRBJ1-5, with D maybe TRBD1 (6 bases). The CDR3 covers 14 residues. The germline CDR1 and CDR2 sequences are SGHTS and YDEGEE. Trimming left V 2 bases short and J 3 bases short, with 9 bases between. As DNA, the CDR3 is TGTGCCAGCAGCTTTGGACAGTTCAATCAGCCCCAGCATTTT. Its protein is CASSFGQFNQPQHF.

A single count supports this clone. The CDR3 nucleotides read TGTGCCAGCAGCGACCAGGGGGGTGCTGAAGCTTTCTTT. Translated: CASSDQGGAEAFF. The chain is built from TRBV5-4 and TRBJ1-1; 7 positions agree with TRBD1. The germline V gene has CDR1 SGHNT and CDR2 YYREEE (reference sequence). V was clipped by 4 bases and J by 6 bases; unmatched bases: 6. The CDR3 runs to 13 residues. Together with reference TRBV5-4 and TRBJ1-1, the CDR3 gives the full variable domain: ETGVTQSPTHLIKTRGQQVTLRCSSQSGHNTVSWYQQALGQGPQFIFQYYREEENGRGNFPPRFSGLQFPNYSSELNVNALELDDSALYLCASSDQGGAEAFFGQGTRLTVV.

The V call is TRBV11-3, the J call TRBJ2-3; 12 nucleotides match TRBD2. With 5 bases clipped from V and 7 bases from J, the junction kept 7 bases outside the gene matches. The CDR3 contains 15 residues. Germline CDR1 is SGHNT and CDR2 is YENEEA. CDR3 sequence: CASSQRLAGVHTQYF. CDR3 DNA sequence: TGTGCCAGCAGCCAACGACTAGCGGGAGTCCATACGCAGTATTTT.

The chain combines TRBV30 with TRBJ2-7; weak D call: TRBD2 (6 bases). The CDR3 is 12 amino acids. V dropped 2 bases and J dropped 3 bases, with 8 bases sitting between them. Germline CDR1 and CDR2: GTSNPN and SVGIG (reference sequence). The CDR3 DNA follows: TGTGCCTGGAGTCACGGGGGCTACGAGCAGTACTTC. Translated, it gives CAWSHGGYEQYF.

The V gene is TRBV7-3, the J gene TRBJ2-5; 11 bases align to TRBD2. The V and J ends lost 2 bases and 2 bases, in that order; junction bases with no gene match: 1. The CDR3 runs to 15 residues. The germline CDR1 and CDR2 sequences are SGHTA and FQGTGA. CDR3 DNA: TGTGCCAGCAGCTTACTAGCGGGGGGTCAAGAGACCCAGTACTTC. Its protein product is CASSLLAGGQETQYF.

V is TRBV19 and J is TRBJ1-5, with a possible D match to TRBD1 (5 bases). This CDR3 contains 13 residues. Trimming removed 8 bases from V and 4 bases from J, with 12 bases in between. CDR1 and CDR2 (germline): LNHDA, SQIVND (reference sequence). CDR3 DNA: TGTGCCAGTGGCAGGGAGGGGAATCAGCCCCAGCATTTT. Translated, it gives CASGREGNQPQHF. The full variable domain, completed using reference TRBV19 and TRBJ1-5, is DGGITQSPKYLFRKEGQNVTLSCEQNLNHDAMYWYRQDPGQGLRLIYYSQIVNDFQKGDIAEGYSVSREKKESFPLTVTSAQKNPTAFYLCASGREGNQPQHFGDGTRLSIL.

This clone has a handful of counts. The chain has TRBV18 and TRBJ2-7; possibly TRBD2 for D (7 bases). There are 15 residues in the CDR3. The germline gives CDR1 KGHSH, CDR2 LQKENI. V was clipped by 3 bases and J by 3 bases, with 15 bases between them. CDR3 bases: TGTGCCAGCTCACCCTCGGCGGGGGCCGGCTACGAGCAGTACTTC. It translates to CASSPSAGAGYEQYF.

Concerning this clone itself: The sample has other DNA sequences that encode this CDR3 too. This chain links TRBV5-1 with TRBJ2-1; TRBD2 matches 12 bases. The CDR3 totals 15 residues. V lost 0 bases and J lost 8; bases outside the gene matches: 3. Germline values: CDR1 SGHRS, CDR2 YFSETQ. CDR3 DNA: TGCGCCAGCAGCTTGGGATCTAGCGGGGGGGATGAGCAGTTCTTC. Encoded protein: CASSLGSSGGDEQFF.

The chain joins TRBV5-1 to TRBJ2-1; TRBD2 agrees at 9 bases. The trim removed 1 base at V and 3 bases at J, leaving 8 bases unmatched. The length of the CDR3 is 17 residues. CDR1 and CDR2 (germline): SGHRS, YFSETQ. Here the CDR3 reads CASSLTISGGIYNEQFF. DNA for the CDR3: TGCGCCAGCAGCTTGACGATTAGCGGGGGCATCTACAATGAGCAGTTCTTC. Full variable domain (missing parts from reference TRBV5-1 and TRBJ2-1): KAGVTQTPRYLIKTRGQQVTLSCSPISGHRSVSWYQQTPGQGLQFLFEYFSETQRNKGNFPGRFSGRQFSNSRSEMNVSTLELGDSALYLCASSLTISGGIYNEQFFGPGTRLTVL.

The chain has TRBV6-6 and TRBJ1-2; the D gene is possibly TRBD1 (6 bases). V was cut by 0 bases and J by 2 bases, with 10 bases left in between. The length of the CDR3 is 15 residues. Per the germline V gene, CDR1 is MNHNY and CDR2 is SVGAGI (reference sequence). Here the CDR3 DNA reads TGTGCCAGCAGTTACTCAGGGCAGGGGAACTATGGCTACACCTTC. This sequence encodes CASSYSGQGNYGYTF.

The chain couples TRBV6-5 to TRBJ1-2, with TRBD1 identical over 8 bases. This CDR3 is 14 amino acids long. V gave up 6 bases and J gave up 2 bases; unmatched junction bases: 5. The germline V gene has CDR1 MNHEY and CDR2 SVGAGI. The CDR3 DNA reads TGTGCCAGCAGCGACAGGGGAGGAAACTATGGCTACACCTTC. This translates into CASSDRGGNYGYTF.

This CDR3 reads CASSHGGEQFF. The CDR3 DNA reads as TGTGCCAGCAGCCATGGAGGAGAGCAGTTCTTC. This sequence joins TRBV3-1 (or the pseudogene TRBV3-2) and TRBJ2-1; tentative D call: TRBD2 (5 bases). Trimming stripped 3 bases from V and 10 bases from J, with 7 bases between. Germline V gene lookup returns CDR1 LGHDT and CDR2 YNNKEL (reference sequence). The CDR3 spans 11 residues.

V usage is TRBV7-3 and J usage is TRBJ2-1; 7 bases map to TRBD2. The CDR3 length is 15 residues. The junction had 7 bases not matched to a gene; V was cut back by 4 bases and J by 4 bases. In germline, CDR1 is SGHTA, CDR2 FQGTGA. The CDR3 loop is CASSWSGGAYNEQFF. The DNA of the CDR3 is TGTGCCAGCAGCTGGTCGGGGGGAGCTTACAATGAGCAGTTCTTC. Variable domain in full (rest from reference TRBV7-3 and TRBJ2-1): GAGVSQTPSNKVTEKGKYVELRCDPISGHTALYWYRQSLGQGPEFLIYFQGTGAADDSGLPNDRFFAVRPEGSVSTLKIQRTERGDSAVYLCASSWSGGAYNEQFFGPGTRLTVL.

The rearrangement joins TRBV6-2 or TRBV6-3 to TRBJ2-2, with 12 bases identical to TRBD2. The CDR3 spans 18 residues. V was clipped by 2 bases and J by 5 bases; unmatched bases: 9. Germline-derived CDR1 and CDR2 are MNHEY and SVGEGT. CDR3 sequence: CASSYGASGGAWTGELFF. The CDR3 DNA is TGTGCCAGCAGTTACGGGGCTAGCGGGGGGGCCTGGACCGGGGAGCTGTTTTTT.

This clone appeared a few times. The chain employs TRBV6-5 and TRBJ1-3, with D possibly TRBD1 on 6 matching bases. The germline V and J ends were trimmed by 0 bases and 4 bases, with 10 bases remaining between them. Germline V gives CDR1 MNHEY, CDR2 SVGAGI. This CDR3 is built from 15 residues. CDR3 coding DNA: TGTGCCAGCAGTTACTCCAGGACAGCAGGAAACACCATATATTTT. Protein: CASSYSRTAGNTIYF.

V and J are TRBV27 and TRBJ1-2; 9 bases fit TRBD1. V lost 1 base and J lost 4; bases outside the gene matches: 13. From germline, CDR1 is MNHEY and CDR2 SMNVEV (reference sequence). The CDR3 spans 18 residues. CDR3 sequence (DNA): TGTGCCAGCAGTTTATTGCCCCCCCCGGGACAGGGCGTCTATGGCTACACCTTC. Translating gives CASSLLPPPGQGVYGYTF.

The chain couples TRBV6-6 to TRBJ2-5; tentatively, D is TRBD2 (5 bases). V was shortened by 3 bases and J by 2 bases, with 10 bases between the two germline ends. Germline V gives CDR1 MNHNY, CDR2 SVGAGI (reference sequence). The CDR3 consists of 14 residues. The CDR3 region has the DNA TGTGCCAGCAGTTATTGGACTGATCAAGAGACCCAGTACTTC. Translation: CASSYWTDQETQYF.

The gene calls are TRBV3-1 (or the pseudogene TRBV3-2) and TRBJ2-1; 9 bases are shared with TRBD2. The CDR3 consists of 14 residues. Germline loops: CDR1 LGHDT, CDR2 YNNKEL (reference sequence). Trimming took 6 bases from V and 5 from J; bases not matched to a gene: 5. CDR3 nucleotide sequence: TGTGCCAGCAGGACTAGCGGAGTCCACAATGAGCAGTTCTTC. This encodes CASRTSGVHNEQFF.